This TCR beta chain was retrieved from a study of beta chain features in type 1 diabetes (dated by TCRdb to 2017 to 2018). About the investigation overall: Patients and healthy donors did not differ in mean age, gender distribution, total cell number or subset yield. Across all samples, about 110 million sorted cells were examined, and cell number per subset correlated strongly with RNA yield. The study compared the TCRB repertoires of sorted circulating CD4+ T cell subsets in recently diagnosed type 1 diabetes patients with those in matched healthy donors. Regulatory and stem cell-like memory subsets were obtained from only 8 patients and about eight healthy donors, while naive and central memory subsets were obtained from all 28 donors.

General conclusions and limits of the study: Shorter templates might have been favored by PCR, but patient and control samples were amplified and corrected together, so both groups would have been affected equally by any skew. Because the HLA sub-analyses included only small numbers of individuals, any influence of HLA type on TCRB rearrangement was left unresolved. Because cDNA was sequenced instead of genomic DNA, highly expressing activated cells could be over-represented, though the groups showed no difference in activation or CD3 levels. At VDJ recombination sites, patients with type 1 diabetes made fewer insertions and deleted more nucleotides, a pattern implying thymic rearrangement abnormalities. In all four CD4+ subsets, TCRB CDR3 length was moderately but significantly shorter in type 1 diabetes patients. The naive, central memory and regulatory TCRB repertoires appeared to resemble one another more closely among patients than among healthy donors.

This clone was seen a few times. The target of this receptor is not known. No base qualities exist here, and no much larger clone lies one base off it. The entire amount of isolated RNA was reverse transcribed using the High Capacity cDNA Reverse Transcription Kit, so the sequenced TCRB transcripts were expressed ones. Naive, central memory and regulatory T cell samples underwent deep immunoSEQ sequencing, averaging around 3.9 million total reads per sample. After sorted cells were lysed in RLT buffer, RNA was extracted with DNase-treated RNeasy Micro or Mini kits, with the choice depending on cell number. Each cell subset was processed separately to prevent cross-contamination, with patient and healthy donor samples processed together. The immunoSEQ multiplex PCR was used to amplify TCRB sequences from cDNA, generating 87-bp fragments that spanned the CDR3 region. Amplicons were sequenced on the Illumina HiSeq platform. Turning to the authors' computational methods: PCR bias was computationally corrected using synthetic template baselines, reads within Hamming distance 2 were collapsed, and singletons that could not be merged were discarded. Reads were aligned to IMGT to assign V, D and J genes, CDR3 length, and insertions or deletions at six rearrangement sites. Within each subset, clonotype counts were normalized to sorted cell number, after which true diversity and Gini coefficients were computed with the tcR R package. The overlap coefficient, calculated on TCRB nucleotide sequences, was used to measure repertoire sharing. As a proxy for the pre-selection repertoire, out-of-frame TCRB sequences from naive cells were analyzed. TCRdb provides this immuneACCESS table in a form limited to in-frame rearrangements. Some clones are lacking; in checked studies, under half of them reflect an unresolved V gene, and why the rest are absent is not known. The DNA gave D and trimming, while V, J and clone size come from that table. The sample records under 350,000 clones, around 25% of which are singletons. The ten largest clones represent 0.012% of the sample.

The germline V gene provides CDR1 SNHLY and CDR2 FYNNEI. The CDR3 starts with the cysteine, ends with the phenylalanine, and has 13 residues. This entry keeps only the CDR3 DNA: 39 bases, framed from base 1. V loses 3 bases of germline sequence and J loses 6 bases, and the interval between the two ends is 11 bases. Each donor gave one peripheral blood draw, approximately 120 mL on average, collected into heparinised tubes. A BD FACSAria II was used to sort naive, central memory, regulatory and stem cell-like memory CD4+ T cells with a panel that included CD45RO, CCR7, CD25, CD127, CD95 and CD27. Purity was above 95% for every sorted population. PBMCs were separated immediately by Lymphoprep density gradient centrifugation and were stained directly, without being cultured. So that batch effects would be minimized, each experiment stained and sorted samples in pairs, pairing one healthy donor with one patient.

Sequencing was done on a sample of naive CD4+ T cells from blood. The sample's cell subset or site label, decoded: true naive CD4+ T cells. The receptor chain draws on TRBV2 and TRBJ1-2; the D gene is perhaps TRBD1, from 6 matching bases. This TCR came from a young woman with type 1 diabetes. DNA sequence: TGTGCCAGCAGTGACCAGGGGTTGAATGGCTACACCTTC. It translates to CASSDQGLNGYTF.